Sequencing of this TCR beta chain was carried out in a study of a mutant IDH1 vaccine in newly diagnosed glioma. Background on the study: First vaccine doses came 4-6 weeks after radiotherapy alone, or with temozolomide cycles.

Broader study findings: Pseudoprogression seemed unlinked to shifts in top peripheral T cell clonotypes.

Of note for this clone: Its specificity is not known.

Libraries were prepared by immunoSEQ multiplex PCR; TCRdb keeps only in-frame clonotypes and omits some of them. The repertoire holds roughly 50,000 clones, with roughly 77% as singletons. Time point noted: week 23, last vaccination. All doses held 300 ug of mutant IDH1 20-mer peptide, with topical imiquimod. The TCR originated in a woman in her thirties or forties with glioma. Some clones in this sample may be carry-over from other donors' samples. Source: PBMCs, taken from a glioma patient whose treatment included an IDH1 peptide vaccine.

The CDR3 region is CASSLEGSDQPQHF. CDR3 in DNA: TGCGCCAGCAGCTTGGAGGGGTCTGATCAGCCCCAGCATTTT. The chain couples TRBV5-1 to TRBJ1-5, with D tentatively TRBD1 (5 bases). This CDR3 contains 14 residues. V lost 0 bases and J 5 bases, leaving 9 bases between the germline ends. CDR1 and CDR2 from the germline V gene are SGHRS and YFSETQ.